The next 16 T cell receptor beta chains were all read from a single sample in a study of blood T cell repertoires in COVID-19. Clones were sequenced by immunoSEQ multiplex PCR, and TCRdb holds only the in-frame ones, with some missing. The sample shows some 330,000 clones, more than 75% of them seen only once. Sequencing input: peripheral blood. The receptors originated from a woman aged 45 to 65 with active or convalescent COVID-19.

This clone has a single count. The chain has TRBV28 and TRBJ1-2, with 8 bases aligning to TRBD1. Trimming took 6 bases from V and 6 from J; bases not matched to a gene: 12. CDR3 length: 15 residues. The germline gives CDR1 MDHEN, CDR2 SYDVKM. The CDR3 DNA is TGTGCCAGCAGGGGACCGGGGACAGGACAGAATGGCTACACCTTC. Protein sequence: CASRGPGTGQNGYTF.

The chain couples TRBV7-2 to TRBJ2-3, with D possibly being TRBD1 (5 bases). The V gene's germline CDR1 is SGHTA and CDR2 FQGNSA. The CDR3 is made up of 16 amino acids. V lost 1 base and J lost 6, with 17 bases in between. The CDR3 is CASSLGPQGPGDTQYF. The CDR3 DNA reads TGTGCCAGCAGCTTAGGCCCCCAGGGCCCAGGGGATACGCAGTATTTT.

The J gene is TRBJ2-2, the V gene TRBV29-1; weak D call: TRBD1 (6 bases). CDR1 is SQVTM and CDR2 is ANQGSEA in the germline V gene. CDR3 length: 11 amino acids. V was clipped by 8 bases and J by 5 bases, with 9 bases between them. The CDR3 here is CSFRGTGELFF. In DNA form, the CDR3 reads TGCAGCTTCAGGGGAACCGGGGAGCTGTTTTTT.

Only one count was recorded for this clone. The J gene is TRBJ1-4, the V gene TRBV19; perhaps TRBD1 as D (5 bases). The CDR3 has 11 amino acids. From germline, CDR1 is LNHDA and CDR2 SQIVND (reference sequence). CDR3 loop: CLARGGGKLFF. The CDR3 bases are TGTCTTGCGCGGGGCGGAGGAAAACTGTTTTTT. Using reference TRBV19 and TRBJ1-4 for the parts outside the CDR3, the full variable domain is DGGITQSPKYLFRKEGQNVTLSCEQNLNHDAMYWYRQDPGQGLRLIYYSQIVNDFQKGDIAEGYSVSREKKESFPLTVTSAQKNPTAFYLCLARGGGKLFFGSGTQLSVL.

The CDR3 here is CASSGAWGTEAFF. CDR3 DNA sequence: TGTGCCAGCAGCGGGGCCTGGGGCACTGAAGCTTTCTTT. The chain combines TRBV5-6 with TRBJ1-1, with D possibly TRBD1 on 5 matching bases. In germline, CDR1 is SGHDT, CDR2 YYEEEE. V was pared by 4 bases and J by 4 bases, with 11 bases between. The CDR3 is made up of 13 amino acids.

This chain uses TRBV20-1 with TRBJ2-1, with 11 bases fitting TRBD2. The CDR3 is 16 amino acids. Germline CDR1 and CDR2: DFQATT and SNEGSKA (reference sequence). V lost 3 bases to trimming and J lost 4 bases; unmatched junction nucleotides: 8. This CDR3 reads CSASETGTSGYNEQFF. CDR3 in DNA: TGCAGTGCTAGTGAGACCGGGACTAGCGGTTACAATGAGCAGTTCTTC.

The chain is built from TRBV6-2 or TRBV6-3 and TRBJ2-1; 9 bases line up with TRBD1. CDR1 and CDR2 from the germline V gene are MNHEY and SVGEGT. The CDR3 contains 17 residues. The ends lost 5 bases at V and 2 bases at J; junction bases unmatched: 10. CDR3 sequence reads: CASSAGTGFGPYNEQFF. CDR3 bases: TGTGCCAGCAGTGCCGGGACAGGGTTTGGACCCTACAATGAGCAGTTCTTC.

This sequence joins TRBV19 and TRBJ1-3; possible D gene TRBD1, 6 bases. Germline V gene lookup returns CDR1 LNHDA and CDR2 SQIVND (reference sequence). CDR3 length: 14 residues. Trimming left V 3 bases short and J 3 bases short, with 9 bases between. CDR3 nucleotides: TGTGCCAGTAGTATGAGGGGGAGTGGAAACACCATATATTTT. As protein: CASSMRGSGNTIYF.

V gene TRBV23-1 combines with J gene TRBJ1-4; no clear D. TRBV23-1 is flagged as an ORF with uncertain function. The V end lost 8 bases, the J end lost 4 bases, and 17 bases lay between the germline ends. This CDR3 is built from 15 residues. Here the CDR3 reads CASYLRLRLNEKLFF. Written as DNA, the CDR3 is TGCGCCAGCTACCTCAGACTCCGTCTTAATGAAAAACTGTTTTTT.

A few counts support this clone. V gene TRBV5-4 combines with J gene TRBJ1-1; 8 positions agree with TRBD1. Losses at the gene ends were 5 bases for V and 10 bases for J; bases not matched to a gene: 13. The CDR3 spans 14 residues. Germline lookup yields CDR1 SGHNT and CDR2 YYREEE (reference sequence). CDR3 nucleotide sequence: TGTGCCAGCAGGAACCAGGGGGCTCAGAGTGGAGCTTTCTTT. It specifies CASRNQGAQSGAFF.

The rearrangement uses TRBV10-3 and TRBJ2-7; D remains unclear. CDR3 size: 11 residues. V lost 6 bases and J 6 bases, leaving 9 bases between the germline ends. Looked up from germline, CDR1 is ENHRY and CDR2 is SYGVKD. In nucleotides, the CDR3 is TGTGCCATCAGCATGAGTGTCGAGCAGTACTTC. Translation gives CAISMSVEQYF.

J is TRBJ1-3 and V is TRBV19; D unresolved. V gave up 8 bases and J gave up 0 bases, with 17 bases separating them. The CDR3 spans 16 residues. Germline V lookup: CDR1 LNHDA, CDR2 SQIVND (reference sequence). This chain's CDR3 is CASAKHRPISGNTIYF. CDR3 nucleotides: TGTGCCAGTGCAAAACATCGCCCCATCTCTGGAAACACCATATATTTT.

V gene TRBV7-6 combines with J gene TRBJ1-3; 10 nucleotides line up with TRBD1. This CDR3 comprises 16 residues. Per germline, CDR1 SGHVS and CDR2 FNYEAQ. V shed 6 bases and J 4 bases; nucleotides not matched to a gene: 9. The CDR3 DNA sequence: TGTGCCAGCAGGTCGACGACAGGGGGCAGCGGAAACACCATATATTTT. Its protein is CASRSTTGGSGNTIYF.

The chain is built from TRBV7-2 and TRBJ1-1, with 9 bases matching TRBD1. The CDR3 contains 16 residues. Trimming cost V 4 bases and J 5 bases; bases outside gene matches: 11. Germline V gene data show CDR1 as SGHTA and CDR2 as FQGNSA. DNA for the CDR3: TGTGCCAGCAGCTCCAGGGACAGGGATGGGAAAACTGAAGCTTTCTTT. Its protein product is CASSSRDRDGKTEAFF.

V is TRBV3-1 (or the pseudogene TRBV3-2) and J is TRBJ1-2; unclear D gene. Germline assignment: CDR1 LGHDT and CDR2 YNNKEL (reference sequence). Deletions cut 0 bases from V and 4 bases from J, with 3 bases between. This CDR3 is 12 amino acids long. In DNA, the CDR3 is TGTGCCAGCAGCCAAGAAGCCTATGGCTACACCTTC. It translates to CASSQEAYGYTF.

The J gene is TRBJ2-7, the V gene TRBV5-6; TRBD1 might be the D (5 bases). CDR3 length: 15 amino acids. Per the germline V gene, CDR1 is SGHDT and CDR2 is YYEEEE. The V and J ends lost 3 bases and 6 bases respectively, with 19 bases between them. CDR3 nucleotides: TGTGCCAGCAGCTCGACAGCCTCGATCAGTCTCGAGCAGTACTTC. Its protein product is CASSSTASISLEQYF. Supplemented by reference TRBV5-6 and TRBJ2-7, the full variable domain reads DAGVTQSPTHLIKTRGQQVTLRCSPKSGHDTVSWYQQALGQGPQFIFQYYEEEERQRGNFPDRFSGHQFPNYSSELNVNALLLGDSALYLCASSSTASISLEQYFGPGTRLTVT.